The T cell receptor (beta chain) under discussion was sequenced for a study of vaccination effects on CD4 cells after COVID-19. General study results and limits: The study dataset contains few convalescent patients and includes no early post-infection timepoints. Clones from infection and from vaccination both contracted markedly late after vaccination.

Germline CDR1 is MNHEY and CDR2 is SVGAGI. Germline trimming cut 2 bases from V and 10 bases from J; bases unmatched to any gene: 6. The CDR3 has 13 residues. Clones were read by immunoSEQ multiplex PCR, and TCRdb kept only the in-frame ones, dropping some. The sample lists 45,000 to 65,000 clones, around four fifths occurring once. In the case of this clone: Its antigen is unknown.

When nine to ten days of culture had elapsed, CD4+ T cells were isolated. Participants completed two doses of the BNT162b2 or mRNA-1273 vaccine. This chain uses TRBV6-5 with TRBJ1-1; TRBD1 matches 8 bases. The source was CD4+ T cells from PBMCs cultured without peptide, collected after COVID-19 vaccination. This TCR was sampled from a human donor who received a COVID-19 vaccine. As DNA, the CDR3 is TGTGCCAGCAGTTACCAAAAGACAGGGGCAGCTTTCTTT. Translation: CASSYQKTGAAFF.